This T cell receptor beta chain emerged from a study of blood T cell repertoires in COVID-19. Study information: The United States, Italy and Spain were the sources of the acute and convalescent COVID-19 samples. From T cells, B-cell-depleted T cells, or PBMCs came the material, which was cDNA or gDNA.

Enrollment of patients from Seattle took place during active infection, with longitudinal follow-up. Original processing methods: By means of reference gene primer amplification, nucleated cell counts were estimated. The repertoire was sequenced with immunoSEQ multiplex PCR; TCRdb's copy has only in-frame clones and lacks some. That table gives V, J and clone size, and the DNA gave D and trimming. The sample includes roughly 190,000 clones, roughly 94% of them seen just once. The TCR sequence derives from a man aged 25-45 years with COVID-19, enrolled during active disease. Sequenced: peripheral blood.

CDR3 loop: CASSLAWGTENTEAFF. CDR3 in DNA: TGCGCCAGCAGCTTGGCCTGGGGCACAGAGAACACTGAAGCTTTCTTT. The chain carries TRBV5-1 and TRBJ1-1, with D perhaps matching TRBD1 (5 bases). Germline V gene lookup returns CDR1 SGHRS and CDR2 YFSETQ. CDR3 length: 16 amino acids. V gave up 0 bases and J gave up 1 base, with 13 bases separating them. Using reference TRBV5-1 and TRBJ1-1 for the parts outside the CDR3, the full variable domain is KAGVTQTPRYLIKTRGQQVTLSCSPISGHRSVSWYQQTPGQGLQFLFEYFSETQRNKGNFPGRFSGRQFSNSRSEMNVSTLELGDSALYLCASSLAWGTENTEAFFGQGTRLTVV.